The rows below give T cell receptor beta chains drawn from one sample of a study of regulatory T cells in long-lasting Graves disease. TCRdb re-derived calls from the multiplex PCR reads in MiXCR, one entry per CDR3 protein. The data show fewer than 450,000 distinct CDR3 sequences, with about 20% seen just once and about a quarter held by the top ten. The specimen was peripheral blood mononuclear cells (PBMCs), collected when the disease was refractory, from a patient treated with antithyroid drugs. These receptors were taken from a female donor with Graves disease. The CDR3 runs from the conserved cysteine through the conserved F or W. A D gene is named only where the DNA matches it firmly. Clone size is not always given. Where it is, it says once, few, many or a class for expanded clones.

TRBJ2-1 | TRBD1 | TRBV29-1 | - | CSVEKGAVGNEQFF | TGCAGCGTGGAGAAGGGGGCGGTCGGCAATGAGCAGTTCTTC
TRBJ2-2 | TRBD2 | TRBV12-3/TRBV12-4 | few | CASIQLAGVATGELFF | TGTGCCAGCATCCAACTAGCGGGAGTGGCTACCGGGGAGCTGTTTTTT
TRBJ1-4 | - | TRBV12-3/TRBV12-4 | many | CASSPREGPLEKLFF | TGTGCCAGCAGTCCCCGGGAGGGGCCGCTTGAAAAACTGTTTTTT
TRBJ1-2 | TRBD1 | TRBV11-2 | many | CASSLAAGTGRVGYTF | TGTGCCAGCAGCTTAGCCGCCGGGACAGGACGCGTGGGCTACACCTTC
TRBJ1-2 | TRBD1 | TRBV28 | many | CASSFTGGLYYGYTF | TGTGCCAGCAGTTTTACAGGGGGCCTTTACTATGGCTACACCTTC
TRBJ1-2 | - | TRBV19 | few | CASSVLLGRFYGYTF | TGTGCCAGTAGCGTACTCTTGGGACGATTCTATGGCTACACCTTC
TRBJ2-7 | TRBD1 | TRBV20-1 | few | CSARQGERSYEQYF | TGCAGTGCTCGCCAGGGGGAAAGGTCCTACGAGCAGTACTTC
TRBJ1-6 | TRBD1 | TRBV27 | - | CASTRQGSYNSPLHF | TGTGCCAGCACCAGACAGGGTTCCTATAATTCACCCCTCCACTTT
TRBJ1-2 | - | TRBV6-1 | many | CASRDVIGYGYTF | TGTGCCAGCCGGGACGTCATTGGCTATGGCTACACCTTC
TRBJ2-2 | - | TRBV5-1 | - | CASRLNLNTGELFF | TGCGCCAGCAGGTTAAATCTAAACACCGGGGAGCTGTTTTTT
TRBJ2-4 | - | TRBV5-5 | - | CASSLGGTGKNIQYF | TGTGCCAGCAGCTTGGGCGGGACCGGCAAAAACATTCAGTACTTC
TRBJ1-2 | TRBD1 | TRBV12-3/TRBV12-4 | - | CASRDRARGNYGYTF | TGTGCCAGCCGGGACAGGGCGCGGGGAAACTATGGCTACACCTTC
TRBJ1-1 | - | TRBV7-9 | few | CASSLVESEAFF | TGTGCCAGCAGCTTAGTTGAGAGTGAAGCTTTCTTT
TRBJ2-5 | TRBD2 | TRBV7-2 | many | CASNPRGLVQETQYF | TGTGCCAGCAATCCTAGGGGACTAGTCCAAGAGACCCAGTACTTC
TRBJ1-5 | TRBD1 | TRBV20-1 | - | CSARPRTGANQPQHF | TGCAGTGCTAGACCCAGGACAGGGGCAAATCAGCCCCAGCATTTT
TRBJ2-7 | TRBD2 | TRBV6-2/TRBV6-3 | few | CASRGWGAGTLSYEQYF | TGTGCCAGCAGAGGGTGGGGAGCGGGGACGCTCTCCTACGAGCAGTACTTC